This passage covers 17 T cell receptor beta chains from one sample sequenced in a study of cytomegalovirus exposure and HLA in healthy donors. 60 Vbeta and 13 Jbeta primers were used in PCR. Using immunoSEQ multiplex PCR, the repertoire was profiled, and TCRdb retains in-frame clones only, with some absent. The table shows approximately 130,000 clones, with roughly four fifths occurring only once. The material sequenced was PBMCs. These receptors were obtained from a female donor in good health and CMV-seropositive.

This clone was seen once. The chain employs TRBV7-2 and TRBJ2-1, with 8 bases aligning to TRBD2. With 5 bases clipped from V and 15 bases from J, the junction kept 12 bases outside the gene matches. This CDR3 contains 13 residues. Germline V lookup: CDR1 SGHTA, CDR2 FQGNSA. In DNA, the CDR3 is TGTGCCAGCAGCGCATACACTAGCGGCAGCGCGTTCTTC. It encodes CASSAYTSGSAFF. The full variable domain, completed using reference TRBV7-2 and TRBJ2-1, is GAGVSQSPSNKVTEKGKDVELRCDPISGHTALYWYRQSLGQGLEFLIYFQGNSAPDKSGLPSDRFSAERTGGSVSTLTIQRTQQEDSAVYLCASSAYTSGSAFFGPGTRLTVL.

The gene calls are TRBV5-5 and TRBJ1-3, with a possible D match to TRBD1 (5 bases). The CDR3 is made up of 14 amino acids. V lost 1 base and J 4 bases, leaving 9 bases between the germline ends. Per germline, CDR1 SGHKS and CDR2 YYEKEE (reference sequence). Here the CDR3 reads CASSLSTVGNTIYF. The CDR3 region has the DNA TGTGCCAGCAGCTTGTCGACAGTGGGAAACACCATATATTTT. Full variable domain (outside the CDR3, taken from reference TRBV5-5 and TRBJ1-3): DAGVTQSPTHLIKTRGQQVTLRCSPISGHKSVSWYQQVLGQGPQFIFQYYEKEERGRGNFPDRFSARQFPNYSSELNVNALLLGDSALYLCASSLSTVGNTIYFGEGSWLTVV.

Here the CDR3 reads CASTREVSAEEQFF. The CDR3 DNA follows: TGTGCCAGCACTAGAGAGGTCTCGGCGGAAGAGCAGTTCTTC. The rearrangement links TRBV6-5 to TRBJ2-1; D unresolved. Trimming removed 7 bases from V and 10 bases from J, with 20 bases in between. The CDR3 has 14 residues. CDR1 is MNHEY, CDR2 SVGAGI, per germline.

This sequence joins TRBV4-2 and TRBJ2-1; the match to TRBD2 covers 16 bases. The V gene's germline CDR1 is LGHNA and CDR2 YNFKEQ. The CDR3 sequence is 17 residues long. Trimming at V came to 3 bases and at J to 5 bases, leaving 4 bases not matched to a gene. This CDR3 reads CASSQGLAGGPNNEQFF. DNA of the CDR3: TGTGCCAGCAGCCAGGGACTAGCGGGAGGGCCGAACAATGAGCAGTTCTTC.

This clone has a handful of counts. The junction differs from germline at one of its ends, possibly a read error. V usage is TRBV2 and J usage is TRBJ1-1, with no clear D. Germline V CDR1 and CDR2: SNHLY, FYNNEI. The CDR3 runs 15 residues. CDR3 loop: CASREALSLNTEAFF. The CDR3 nucleotides are TGTGCCAGCAGAGAAGCCCTGAGCCTGAACACTGAAGCTTTCTTT. The complete variable domain, with remaining parts taken from reference TRBV2 and TRBJ1-1, reads EPEVTQTPSHQVTQMGQEVILRCVPISNHLYFYWYRQILGQKVEFLVSFYNNEISEKSEIFDDQFSVERPDGSNFTLKIRSTKLEDSAMYFCASREALSLNTEAFFGQGTRLTVV.

The J gene is TRBJ1-1, the V gene TRBV27; no definite D call. CDR1 MNHEY and CDR2 SMNVEV come from the germline V gene (reference sequence). Trimming took off 3 bases at V and 7 bases at J, with 12 bases between the two ends. The CDR3 is 13 amino acids. The CDR3 here is CASSFYSGDEAFF. CDR3 coding DNA: TGTGCCAGCAGTTTTTATTCCGGAGATGAAGCTTTCTTT.

This chain joins TRBV7-7 and TRBJ2-2; unclear D gene. The CDR3 extends over 13 amino acids. The germline CDR1 and CDR2 sequences are SSHAT and FNYEAQ (reference sequence). V dropped 2 bases and J dropped 3 bases, with 4 bases sitting between them. CDR3 protein: CASSLLHTGELFF. DNA for the CDR3: TGTGCCAGCAGCTTACTTCACACCGGGGAGCTGTTTTTT. The variable domain in full, with the rest retrieved from reference TRBV7-7 and TRBJ2-2, is GAGVSQSPRYKVTKRGQDVTLRCDPISSHATLYWYQQALGQGPEFLTYFNYEAQPDKSGLPSDRFSAERPEGSISTLTIQRTEQRDSAMYRCASSLLHTGELFFGEGSRLTVL.

This clone rates as medium-sized. The J gene is TRBJ1-2, the V gene TRBV5-6; TRBD1 agrees at 9 bases. Germline trimming cut 4 bases from V and 9 bases from J; bases unmatched to any gene: 10. The CDR3 covers 14 residues. CDR1 is SGHDT and CDR2 is YYEEEE in the germline V gene. The CDR3 nucleotides read TGTGCCAGCAGCCAGGGGACAGGGTCCCACCGCTACACCTTC. This sequence encodes CASSQGTGSHRYTF.

This clone was seen a single time. The genes are TRBV18 and TRBJ2-1, with TRBD2 matching over 11 bases. Germline V lookup: CDR1 KGHSH, CDR2 LQKENI. The CDR3 contains 16 residues. J gave up 7 bases and V 0 bases, and 5 bases lay outside the gene matches. Here the CDR3 reads CASSPPGLAASNEQFF. DNA for the CDR3: TGTGCCAGCTCACCACCGGGACTAGCGGCTTCGAATGAGCAGTTCTTC. The variable domain in full, completed from reference TRBV18 and TRBJ2-1, reads NAGVMQNPRHLVRRRGQEARLRCSPMKGHSHVYWYRQLPEEGLKFMVYLQKENIIDESGMPKERFSAEFPKEGPSILRIQQVVRGDSAAYFCASSPPGLAASNEQFFGPGTRLTVL.

The chain uses TRBV2 and TRBJ2-7, with 7 bases aligning to TRBD2. The junction had 5 bases not matched to a gene; V was cut back by 6 bases and J by 6 bases. This CDR3 spans 12 amino acids. Germline assignment: CDR1 SNHLY and CDR2 FYNNEI. The CDR3 loop is CASRDLAAEQYF. In DNA, the CDR3 is TGTGCCAGCAGGGACCTAGCGGCCGAGCAGTACTTC.

This CDR3 is CASSIQGGHYSEQYF. CDR3 in DNA: TGTGCCAGTAGTATCCAAGGCGGTCACTACTCCGAGCAGTACTTC. This chain uses TRBV19 with TRBJ2-7; D is ambiguous. V lost 3 bases and J lost 6, with 18 bases in between. CDR1 is LNHDA, CDR2 SQIVND, per germline (reference sequence). The CDR3 covers 15 residues.

This clone has just one count. V is TRBV19 and J is TRBJ2-1; 11 bases align to TRBD2. The length of the CDR3 is 16 residues. CDR1 and CDR2 (germline): LNHDA, SQIVND (reference sequence). V gave up 4 bases and J gave up 7 bases; unmatched junction bases: 9. This CDR3 is CASSRYTSGGPNEQFF. The CDR3 DNA sequence: TGTGCCAGTAGTAGGTATACTAGCGGGGGCCCAAATGAGCAGTTCTTC.

V is TRBV6-5 and J is TRBJ1-1; no definite D call. This CDR3 spans 13 amino acids. The V end lost 5 bases, the J end lost 9 bases, and 16 bases lay between the germline ends. Germline V gives CDR1 MNHEY, CDR2 SVGAGI. The CDR3 sequence: CASSEAPRGKAFF. CDR3 nucleotides: TGTGCCAGCAGTGAAGCGCCCAGAGGGAAAGCTTTCTTT.

The chain recombines TRBV7-3 with TRBJ1-2; 10 bases match TRBD1. CDR1 is SGHTA and CDR2 is FQGTGA in the germline V gene. The CDR3 totals 14 residues. V lost 5 bases and J lost 6; bases outside the gene matches: 6. The CDR3 protein is CASSPDRGADGYTF. CDR3 coding DNA: TGTGCCAGCAGCCCGGACAGGGGGGCGGATGGCTACACCTTC.

The V call is TRBV27, the J call TRBJ2-2; 7 bases map to TRBD2. Germline V gene sequence: CDR1 MNHEY, CDR2 SMNVEV (reference sequence). The CDR3 spans 16 residues. Trimming cost V 1 base and J 0 bases; bases outside gene matches: 2. CDR3 loop: CASSLLGGANTGELFF. CDR3 DNA: TGTGCCAGCAGTTTATTGGGGGGGGCGAACACCGGGGAGCTGTTTTTT.

The chain couples TRBV13 to TRBJ2-3, with a possible D match to TRBD1 (5 bases). Trimming stripped 4 bases from V and 4 bases from J, with 12 bases between. Germline loops: CDR1 PRHDT, CDR2 FYEKMQ (reference sequence). CDR3 length: 14 amino acids. The CDR3 DNA sequence: TGTGCCAGCAGCTACAAGCAGGGTTCAGATACGCAGTATTTT. It is translated as CASSYKQGSDTQYF.

This rearrangement joins TRBV4-1 to TRBJ1-1, with 9 bases lining up with TRBD1. V dropped 6 bases and J dropped 5; count of bases not matched to a gene: 4. In germline, CDR1 is MGHRA, CDR2 YSYEKL. This CDR3 has 13 residues. Here the CDR3 reads CASRPQGATEAFF. The CDR3 DNA reads TGCGCCAGCAGACCACAGGGGGCGACTGAAGCTTTCTTT.